These 24 T cell receptor beta chains were sequenced from one sample in a study of blood T cell repertoires in COVID-19 (dated by TCRdb to the early 2020s). Library creation used the immunoSEQ multiplex PCR assay. TCRdb's version of the immuneACCESS table is confined to in-frame rearrangements and falls short of the full clone set. An unresolved V gene accounts for under half of the shortfall where checked; the remainder is of unknown origin. The sample data list roughly 93,000 clones, and around 86% of these were observed just once. The top ten clones comprise approximately 1% of the sample. Sequencing was performed on peripheral blood. These receptors were taken from a human donor in a cohort sampled during active COVID-19.

A word on this clone: The germline gene is not matched at one end of the junction; a read error may be the cause. The chain employs TRBV6-1 and TRBJ2-1; no clear D gene. Germline values: CDR1 MNHNS, CDR2 SASEGT. This CDR3 comprises 15 residues. This CDR3 is CASSKASVPRDEQFF. CDR3 nucleotides: TGTGCCAGCAGTAAAGCGTCAGTTCCTCGGGATGAGCAGTTCTTC.

The chain carries TRBV19 and TRBJ1-2; possible D gene TRBD1, 5 bases. Germline V gene sequence: CDR1 LNHDA, CDR2 SQIVND (reference sequence). The CDR3 sequence is 17 residues long. V was shortened by 7 bases and J by 10 bases, with 31 bases between the two germline ends. The CDR3 coding sequence is TGTGCCAGTACCAAAGGAGGGACGGGCACCTACCAGTGGGACTACACCTTC. Amino acid sequence: CASTKGGTGTYQWDYTF. Looking up the rest from reference TRBV19 and TRBJ1-2 gives the full variable domain: DGGITQSPKYLFRKEGQNVTLSCEQNLNHDAMYWYRQDPGQGLRLIYYSQIVNDFQKGDIAEGYSVSREKKESFPLTVTSAQKNPTAFYLCASTKGGTGTYQWDYTFGSGTRLTVV.

The V gene is TRBV28, the J gene TRBJ1-1; no clear D. Trimming pared 6 bases from V and 4 bases from J, leaving 12 bases between. CDR1 is MDHEN, CDR2 SYDVKM, per germline. The CDR3 sequence is 13 residues long. CDR3 bases: TGTGCCAGCAGACCTACAGCTACCACTGAAGCTTTCTTT. Its translation: CASRPTATTEAFF.

This clone was recorded once. The rearrangement links TRBV6-6 to TRBJ2-7, with D possibly matching TRBD2 (6 bases). The V end lost 6 bases, the J end lost 2 bases, and 14 bases lay between the germline ends. Germline V gives CDR1 MNHNY, CDR2 SVGAGI (reference sequence). The CDR3 contains 14 residues. The CDR3 sequence is CASRQPGEAYEQYF. The CDR3 region has the DNA TGTGCCAGCAGACAGCCGGGAGAGGCCTACGAGCAGTACTTC.

The chain employs TRBV11-2 and TRBJ2-7, with 7 bases that match TRBD1. Unmatched junction bases numbered 3, after V lost 5 bases and J lost 2 bases. This CDR3 region has 13 residues. Looked up from germline, CDR1 is SGHAT and CDR2 is FQNNGV. CDR3 in DNA: TGTGCCAGCAGCCTGGGACAGACCTACGAGCAGTACTTC. It encodes CASSLGQTYEQYF.

Worth noting for this clone: The sample contains more than one DNA sequence encoding this CDR3. The chain employs TRBV28 and TRBJ1-5; TRBD1 agrees at 7 bases. Germline trimming cut 9 bases from V and 7 bases from J; bases unmatched to any gene: 9. This CDR3 has 13 amino acids. Germline V gene data show CDR1 as MDHEN and CDR2 as SYDVKM. The CDR3 loop is CASAGGGGQPQHF. The CDR3 DNA sequence: TGTGCCAGTGCAGGGGGTGGGGGGCAGCCCCAGCATTTT.

This chain links TRBV25-1 with TRBJ2-3; D perhaps matches TRBD2 (5 bases). Between the trimmed V and J ends, which lost 3 bases and 2 bases, there was a span of 15 bases. CDR3 length equals 16 residues. Germline V gives CDR1 MGHDK, CDR2 SYGVNS. The CDR3 sequence: CASSDLASSFTDTQYF. In DNA form, the CDR3 reads TGTGCCAGCAGTGATTTGGCTAGCAGTTTCACAGATACGCAGTATTTT.

This clone occurred once. The chain recombines TRBV29-1 with TRBJ1-1; TRBD1 might be the D (6 bases). The ends were cut back, 4 bases at V and 0 bases at J, with 12 bases in the middle. The CDR3 runs 14 residues. Germline lookup yields CDR1 SQVTM and CDR2 ANQGSEA. CDR3 region: CSVAGDRMNTEAFF. CDR3 coding DNA: TGCAGCGTTGCAGGGGACCGAATGAACACTGAAGCTTTCTTT. Drawing the rest from reference TRBV29-1 and TRBJ1-1, the complete variable domain is SAVISQKPSRDICQRGTSLTIQCQVDSQVTMMFWYRQQPGQSLTLIATANQGSEATYESGFVIDKFPISRPNLTFSTLTVSNMSPEDSSIYLCSVAGDRMNTEAFFGQGTRLTVV.

V and J are TRBV6-5 and TRBJ2-5; maybe TRBD1 (5 bases). Trimming took off 7 bases at V and 5 bases at J, with 14 bases between the two ends. This CDR3 has 13 amino acids. CDR1 is MNHEY and CDR2 is SVGAGI in the germline V gene. The CDR3 is CASTLVRVETQYF. CDR3 bases: TGTGCCAGCACCCTCGTCAGGGTGGAGACCCAGTACTTC.

V and J are TRBV19 and TRBJ2-7; unclear D gene. This CDR3 comprises 9 residues. The germline V gene encodes CDR1 LNHDA and CDR2 SQIVND (reference sequence). Deletions cut 9 bases from V and 7 bases from J, with 7 bases between. This chain's CDR3 is CARVEEQYF. The CDR3 coding sequence is TGTGCCAGGGTGGAGGAGCAGTACTTC.

The V and J genes are TRBV19 and TRBJ2-5; D is possibly TRBD1 (6 bases). V was shortened by 5 bases and J by 5 bases, with 21 bases between the two germline ends. Germline V lookup: CDR1 LNHDA, CDR2 SQIVND (reference sequence). This CDR3 is 16 amino acids long. The CDR3 loop is CASSPGYQGIKETQYF. CDR3 in DNA: TGTGCCAGTAGTCCGGGTTACCAGGGGATTAAGGAGACCCAGTACTTC. Combining the CDR3 with reference TRBV19 and TRBJ2-5 gives the whole variable domain DGGITQSPKYLFRKEGQNVTLSCEQNLNHDAMYWYRQDPGQGLRLIYYSQIVNDFQKGDIAEGYSVSREKKESFPLTVTSAQKNPTAFYLCASSPGYQGIKETQYFGPGTRLLVL.

This clone has just one count. The chain links TRBV19 to TRBJ2-5; no clear D gene. Germline assignment: CDR1 LNHDA and CDR2 SQIVND (reference sequence). The CDR3 covers 13 residues. Between the trimmed V and J ends, which lost 5 bases and 2 bases, there was a span of 9 bases. The DNA of the CDR3 is TGTGCCAGTAGTTTCGGGTCACAAGAGACCCAGTACTTC. Protein: CASSFGSQETQYF.

Only one count was recorded for this clone. The CDR3 here is CATESSGRGTDTQYF. As DNA, the CDR3 is TGTGCCACCGAGTCTAGCGGGAGGGGCACAGATACGCAGTATTTT. This chain connects TRBV28 to TRBJ2-3; 12 bases align to TRBD2. The germline gives CDR1 MDHEN, CDR2 SYDVKM. After removal of 10 bases from V and 1 base from J, the junction contained 6 bases not matched to a gene. The CDR3 spans 15 residues.

CDR3: CASSRETSIVDEQFF. Written as DNA, the CDR3 is TGTGCCAGCAGCCGGGAGACTAGCATAGTCGATGAGCAGTTCTTC. This chain uses TRBV3-1 (or the pseudogene TRBV3-2) with TRBJ2-1, with 7 bases fitting TRBD2. This CDR3 is 15 amino acids long. J lost 8 bases, V lost 4 bases, and 11 bases had no gene match. Germline V gene lookup returns CDR1 LGHDT and CDR2 YNNKEL (reference sequence).

V is TRBV7-2 and J is TRBJ1-1, with 9 bases fitting TRBD1. Unmatched junction bases numbered 10, after V lost 3 bases and J lost 11 bases. Per the germline V gene, CDR1 is SGHTA and CDR2 is FQGNSA. This CDR3 has 14 amino acids. CDR3 in DNA: TGTGCCAGCAGCTTTTCCGGGACAGGGCACGGGGCTTTCTTT. Protein product: CASSFSGTGHGAFF.

This clone was seen just once. This sequence joins TRBV5-1 and TRBJ2-1; 9 bases agree with TRBD2. CDR1 and CDR2 from the germline V gene are SGHRS and YFSETQ. V lost 4 bases and J lost 2; bases outside the gene matches: 13. The CDR3 is made up of 18 amino acids. CDR3 coding DNA: TGCGCCAGCAGCCGCGCCGTTAGTGTAGCGGGGGCCTACAATGAGCAGTTCTTC. Translated: CASSRAVSVAGAYNEQFF.

This clone was counted once. This sequence joins TRBV10-3 and TRBJ2-7, with 9 nucleotides matching TRBD2. CDR3 length: 16 amino acids. In germline, CDR1 is ENHRY, CDR2 SYGVKD. V was clipped by 0 bases and J by 4 bases; unmatched bases: 7. The CDR3 sequence is CAISESRASGMYEQYF. CDR3 nucleotides: TGTGCCATCAGTGAGTCCAGGGCTAGCGGGATGTACGAGCAGTACTTC.

This rearrangement joins TRBV28 to TRBJ1-1; D ambiguous. Germline V gene data show CDR1 as MDHEN and CDR2 as SYDVKM. Trimming removed 5 bases at V and 0 bases at J, with 13 bases between. The CDR3 is 15 amino acids. DNA of the CDR3: TGTGCCAGCAGTGACGCTTTGGGCCTGAACACTGAAGCTTTCTTT. The encoded protein is CASSDALGLNTEAFF.

This rearrangement joins TRBV27 to TRBJ2-7, with a weak D call TRBD1 (5 bases). Germline V gene sequence: CDR1 MNHEY, CDR2 SMNVEV (reference sequence). V lost 4 bases, J lost 2 bases, and 9 bases lay in between. This CDR3 is 13 amino acids long. The CDR3 loop is CASSSGPAYEQYF. CDR3 coding DNA: TGTGCCAGCAGTTCAGGGCCCGCCTACGAGCAGTACTTC.

The chain carries TRBV5-4 and TRBJ2-1, with TRBD2 identical over 9 bases. The germline V gene has CDR1 SGHNT and CDR2 YYREEE (reference sequence). This CDR3 is 17 amino acids long. With V trimmed by 0 bases and J by 2 bases, 6 bases remained unmatched. In DNA, the CDR3 is TGTGCCAGCAGCTTGGCCCTGACTAGCGGAACCTACAATGAGCAGTTCTTC. It is translated as CASSLALTSGTYNEQFF.

The V gene is TRBV3-1 (or the pseudogene TRBV3-2), the J gene TRBJ2-7, with a tentative D call TRBD2 (5 bases). The CDR3 length is 14 residues. Germline V gene data show CDR1 as LGHDT and CDR2 as YNNKEL (reference sequence). Between the trimmed V and J ends, which lost 5 bases and 6 bases, there was a span of 17 bases. CDR3 region: CASSATITSREQYF. The CDR3 coding sequence is TGTGCCAGCAGCGCGACTATCACCTCCCGCGAGCAGTACTTC.

The genes are TRBV4-1 and TRBJ2-7; a possible D gene is TRBD2 (5 bases). Germline lookup yields CDR1 MGHRA and CDR2 YSYEKL. Trimming stripped 1 base from V and 1 base from J, with 11 bases between. The CDR3 runs 15 residues. CDR3 coding DNA: TGCGCCAGCAGCCAAGGAGGAGCGGCGTCCTACGAGCAGTACTTC. Translation gives CASSQGGAASYEQYF.

The rearrangement uses TRBV2 and TRBJ2-1; D might be TRBD2 (6 bases). Germline assignment: CDR1 SNHLY and CDR2 FYNNEI. The germline V and J ends were trimmed by 0 bases and 6 bases, with 9 bases remaining between them. The CDR3 covers 14 residues. The CDR3 sequence is CASSEASGPNEQFF. CDR3 in DNA: TGTGCCAGCAGTGAAGCTAGCGGCCCCAATGAGCAGTTCTTC.

The chain combines TRBV11-2 with TRBJ1-2, with D possibly being TRBD1 (5 bases). This CDR3 has 13 residues. The ends were cut back, 3 bases at V and 6 bases at J, with 11 bases in the middle. The V gene's germline CDR1 is SGHAT and CDR2 FQNNGV. The CDR3 here is CASSFGGDHGYTF. The CDR3, as DNA: TGTGCCAGCAGCTTCGGGGGGGATCATGGCTACACCTTC.